This is a list of T cell receptor beta chains from one sample in a study of blood T cell repertoires in COVID-19. Generated by immunoSEQ multiplex PCR, the TCRdb table keeps only in-frame clones and is missing some. The sample has some 120,000 clones; 87% are singletons. Sequenced: peripheral blood. The receptors originated from a woman in her sixties or seventies with acute or convalescent COVID-19. Both conserved end residues are part of each CDR3. Each record gives: CDR3 length, clone size, D gene, V gene, J gene, CDR3 protein. D genes are given only for firm matches. Only some rows state a clone size, as once, few, many or a class for expanded clones.

13,NA,NA,TRBV30,TRBJ1-4,CAWSVLRSEKLFF
12,NA,NA,TRBV29-1,TRBJ1-2,CSVVRDSLLVAF
14,NA,TRBD2,TRBV2,TRBJ2-5,CASRGGLGRETQYF
14,NA,NA,TRBV12-5,TRBJ2-1,CASAPQDSYNEQFF
14,NA,NA,TRBV6-5,TRBJ1-6,CASSSRRGRSPLHF
12,NA,NA,TRBV14,TRBJ1-1,CASSHSQGGAFF
17,NA,NA,TRBV7-9,TRBJ2-5,CASSQTGTLLYQETQYF
18,NA,TRBD2,TRBV27,TRBJ2-2,CASSLRGGVSVNTGELFF
18,few,NA,TRBV6-1,TRBJ1-4,CASSEGHTSSATNEKLFF
13,NA,NA,TRBV2,TRBJ2-2,CASRVENTGELFF
15,NA,TRBD2,TRBV28,TRBJ2-1,CASSTLAGLYNEQFF
13,once,NA,TRBV11-2,TRBJ1-6,CASSGGSRSPLHF
13,NA,TRBD2,TRBV15,TRBJ2-5,CATSKGGKETQYF
13,once,NA,TRBV9,TRBJ1-2,CASSVGGSYGYTF
17,once,NA,TRBV4-1,TRBJ2-4,CASSQPSGGGAKNIQYF